This T cell receptor (beta chain) originates from a study of blood T cell repertoires in COVID-19. In the study overall: Donors in the United States, Italy and Spain gave samples during acute or convalescent COVID-19. PBMCs, B-cell-depleted T cells, or T cells provided the cDNA or gDNA that made up the material.

Trimming at V came to 2 bases and at J to 1 base, leaving 2 bases not matched to a gene. The CDR3 covers 15 residues. The germline V gene encodes CDR1 LNHDA and CDR2 SQIVND (reference sequence). As processed by the authors: Nucleated cell counts were estimated from reference gene primer amplification. Only in-frame clones appear in the TCRdb table, and some are missing; sequencing was by immunoSEQ multiplex PCR. From that table come the V and J calls and clone size; the DNA was used to work out D and trimming. The sample records approximately 67,000 clones, more than 75% being singletons. The sample taken for sequencing was peripheral blood. V and J are TRBV19 and TRBJ2-3, with 8 positions matching TRBD1. This receptor was obtained from a middle-aged man with active COVID-19. The CDR3 loop reads CASSIPQGGTDTQYF. The CDR3 nucleotides read TGTGCCAGTAGTATACCACAGGGGGGCACAGATACGCAGTATTTT.